This T cell receptor beta chain was observed in a study of beta chain features in type 1 diabetes. The CDR3 has 15 amino acids. V dropped 0 bases and J dropped 7; count of bases not matched to a gene: 3. Germline CDR1 is SGHRS and CDR2 is YFSETQ. Expressed TCRB transcripts were sequenced, since all the RNA that had been isolated was reverse transcribed. Data came from immunoSEQ multiplex PCR; TCRdb stores just in-frame clones and leaves some out. Here the sample spans about 360,000 clones, roughly 13% being singletons. V and J are TRBV5-1 and TRBJ2-1, with 11 bases matching TRBD2. Sequenced input: naive CD4+ T cells from blood. The source is a man aged 18 to 29 in good health. CDR3 coding DNA: TGCGCCAGCAGCTTGGGACTAGCGGGATCGAATGAGCAGTTCTTC. This codes for CASSLGLAGSNEQFF.